This TCR beta chain derives from a study of CD8 T cells in Susac syndrome. This CDR3 is built from 17 residues. CDR1 and CDR2 (germline): MGHDK, SYGVNS. V lost 4 bases to trimming and J lost 0 bases, with 13 bases between them. cDNA came from around 0.54 to 1 ug RNA primed by random hexamers. TCRdb reanalysed the immunoSEQ multiplex PCR reads using MiXCR and keeps one entry per CDR3 protein. The table records a few hundred thousand distinct CDR3 sequences, around 85% of them present only once. The sequence came from a human donor with multiple sclerosis. The material sequenced was CD8+ T cells from PBMCs. The J gene is TRBJ2-6, the V gene TRBV25-1; D gene ambiguous. The CDR3 coding sequence is TGTGCCAGCAGTGCCTACTTCATTAACTCTGGGGCCAACGTCCTGACTTTC. It translates to CASSAYFINSGANVLTF.